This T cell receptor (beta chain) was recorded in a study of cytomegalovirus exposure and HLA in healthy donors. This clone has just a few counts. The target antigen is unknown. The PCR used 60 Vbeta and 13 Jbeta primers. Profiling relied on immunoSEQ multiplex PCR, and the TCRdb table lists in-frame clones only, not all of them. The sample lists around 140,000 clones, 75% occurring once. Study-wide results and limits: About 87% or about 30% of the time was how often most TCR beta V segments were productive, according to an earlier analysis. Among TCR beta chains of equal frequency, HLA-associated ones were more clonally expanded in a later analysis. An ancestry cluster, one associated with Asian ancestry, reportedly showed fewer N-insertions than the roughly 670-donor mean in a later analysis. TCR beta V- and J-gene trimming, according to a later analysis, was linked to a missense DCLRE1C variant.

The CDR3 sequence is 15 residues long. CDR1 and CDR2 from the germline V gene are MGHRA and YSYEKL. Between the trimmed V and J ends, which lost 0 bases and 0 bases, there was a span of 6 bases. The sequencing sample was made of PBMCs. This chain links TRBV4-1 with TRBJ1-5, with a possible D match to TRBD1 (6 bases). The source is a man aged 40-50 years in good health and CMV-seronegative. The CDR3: CASSQEGGSNQPQHF. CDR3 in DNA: TGCGCCAGCAGCCAAGAAGGGGGTAGCAATCAGCCCCAGCATTTT.